Listed here are 6 T cell receptor beta chains from one sample, sequenced in a study of vaccination and CD4 T cells after COVID-19. Sequencing of DNA taken from cultured CD4+ T cells relied on the Oncomine TCR Beta short-read assay. Via MiXCR, TCRdb re-called the PCR reads, giving one row per CDR3 protein. Of under 25,000 distinct CDR3 sequences detected, 45% to 65% appear once; the ten largest clones hold around 5.9%. Their specific antigens are unknown. The treatment was: 10-day PBMC culture with coronavirus spike peptide pools or control peptides (ViraFEST assay). Sequencing input: CD4+ T cells from blood, cultured in vitro. These receptors were obtained from a human donor who had recovered from COVID-19.

This clonotype was detected only a few times. The chain combines TRBV4-1 with TRBJ1-3, with TRBD1 as a possible D gene (5 bases). CDR1 MGHRA and CDR2 YSYEKL come from the germline V gene. V was shortened by 1 base and J by 2 bases, with 21 bases between the two germline ends. The CDR3 runs 19 residues. CDR3 DNA sequence: TGCGCCAGCAGCCAAGTGGTGCAGGGTAGGATGGGGACTGGAAACACCATATATTTT. Its translation is CASSQVVQGRMGTGNTIYF.

The chain joins TRBV28 to TRBJ2-1; maybe TRBD2 (6 bases). Germline CDR1 MDHEN, CDR2 SYDVKM. The CDR3 extends over 15 amino acids. The germline V and J ends were trimmed by 4 bases and 2 bases, with 12 bases remaining between them. In DNA form, the CDR3 reads TGTGCCAGCAGTTCCCTAGCGTTCCCCTACAATGAGCAGTTCTTC. Its translation: CASSSLAFPYNEQFF.

The V gene is TRBV20-1, the J gene TRBJ1-5, with 7 nucleotides matching TRBD1. Germline assignment: CDR1 DFQATT and CDR2 SNEGSKA (reference sequence). The junction had 15 bases not matched to a gene; V was cut back by 4 bases and J by 0 bases. The CDR3 is 18 residues long. CDR3 bases: TGCAGTGCTATATTGCAGGGGGAAGGATCGTATAGCAATCAGCCCCAGCATTTT. Translated: CSAILQGEGSYSNQPQHF.

This clonotype came up a few times. CDR3 DNA sequence: TGTGCCAGCAGCTTAACGAGCGGGAGCCAATCCGAGCAGTACTTC. Its protein is CASSLTSGSQSEQYF. The rearrangement joins TRBV7-2 to TRBJ2-7; 8 bases are shared with TRBD2. The CDR3 is 15 residues long. Losses at the gene ends were 2 bases for V and 6 bases for J; bases not matched to a gene: 9. Per the germline V gene, CDR1 is SGHTA and CDR2 is FQGNSA.

This clonotype was found a few times. This chain uses TRBV7-8 with TRBJ1-6; no firm D call. The CDR3 has 13 residues. V was shortened by 4 bases and J by 11 bases, with 12 bases between the two germline ends. Per the germline V gene, CDR1 is SGHVS and CDR2 is FQNEAQ. CDR3 nucleotide sequence: TGTGCCAGCAGCTCTGACCTGGTAACACCCCTCCACTTT. It translates to CASSSDLVTPLHF. Supplemented by reference TRBV7-8 and TRBJ1-6, the full variable domain reads GAGVSQSPRYKVAKRGQDVALRCDPISGHVSLFWYQQALGQGPEFLTYFQNEAQLDKSGLPSDRFFAERPEGSVSTLKIQRTQQEDSAVYLCASSSDLVTPLHFGNGTRLTVT.

The chain carries TRBV5-1 and TRBJ2-1; tentative D call: TRBD2 (6 bases). The length of the CDR3 is 15 residues. The V gene's germline CDR1 is SGHRS and CDR2 YFSETQ. Between the trimmed V and J ends, which lost 4 bases and 0 bases, there was a span of 11 bases. The CDR3 here is CASSVLASSYNEQFF. DNA for the CDR3: TGCGCCAGCAGCGTGCTAGCGAGCTCCTACAATGAGCAGTTCTTC.